This T cell receptor (beta chain) was captured by sequencing in a study of T cells in Graves' hyperthyroidism and ophthalmopathy. Study at large: Specimen type is peripheral blood, collected at initial diagnosis prior to any treatment. Study-wide results and caveats: Blood also showed most of the thyroid clonotypes that were expanded above 0.001.

Concerning this clonotype itself: Its antigen remains unidentified.

The V end was cut by 4 bases, the J end by 3 bases, with 13 bases between. The CDR3 is 15 residues long. In germline, CDR1 is LNHDA, CDR2 SQIVND (reference sequence). Patients showing uncontrolled infection, other autoimmune disease, pregnancy or lactation were ineligible. Amplification of TCR beta CDR3 regions was performed using RNA transcripts as template. Carried out on the TCR CDR3, a first-round RT-PCR used the HTBI primer set. MiXCR was run by TCRdb on the multiplex PCR reads, yielding one entry per CDR3 protein. The data contain around 600,000 distinct CDR3 sequences, more than 14% of them singletons.

What was sequenced was blood. This sequence originates from a woman between 45 and 65 years old with Graves' ophthalmopathy. The rearrangement uses TRBV19 and TRBJ1-5, with no clear D. The CDR3 here is CASSNGVGFNQPQHF. As DNA, the CDR3 is TGTGCCAGTAGTAATGGGGTTGGGTTCAATCAGCCCCAGCATTTT. Drawing the rest from reference TRBV19 and TRBJ1-5, the complete variable domain is DGGITQSPKYLFRKEGQNVTLSCEQNLNHDAMYWYRQDPGQGLRLIYYSQIVNDFQKGDIAEGYSVSREKKESFPLTVTSAQKNPTAFYLCASSNGVGFNQPQHFGDGTRLSIL.